The 6 T cell receptor beta chains presented below share a single source sample, sequenced in a study of Tregs in tolerant kidney transplant recipients. Recipients received nonmyeloablative bone marrow transplants from related graft donors, with transient mixed chimerism. TCRdb's table, derived via immunoSEQ multiplex PCR, lists solely in-frame clones and lacks some. The data hold tens of thousands of clones, with around nine tenths observed a single time. Sequenced here: CD4+ T cells from blood (PBMCs), sampled 24 months after the transplant. All receptors derive from a human patient who received a combined kidney and bone marrow transplant. A share of the T cells may be of graft donor origin.

The rearrangement joins TRBV7-3 to TRBJ2-1; TRBD2 aligns across 13 bases. CDR3 length equals 18 residues. From germline, CDR1 is SGHTA and CDR2 FQGTGA. Trimming took 4 bases from V and 0 from J; bases not matched to a gene: 6. CDR3 residues: CASSSRTSGGRSYNEQFF. The CDR3 DNA reads as TGTGCCAGCAGCTCCCGGACTAGCGGGGGCCGCTCCTACAATGAGCAGTTCTTC.

The CDR3 sequence: CASSLEGDMNTEAFF. CDR3 nucleotides: TGTGCCAGCAGCTTAGAGGGAGACATGAACACTGAAGCTTTCTTT. The V gene is TRBV7-2, the J gene TRBJ1-1; D remains unclear. This CDR3 region has 15 residues. Deletions cut 1 base from V and 0 bases from J, with 9 bases between. The germline gives CDR1 SGHTA, CDR2 FQGNSA.

The chain joins TRBV4-3 to TRBJ2-2, with TRBD1 as a possible D gene (5 bases). Germline CDR1 LGHNA, CDR2 YSLEER. CDR3 length: 16 amino acids. Deletions cut 0 bases from V and 3 bases from J, with 11 bases between. The CDR3 protein is CASSQDRVGYTGELFF. The CDR3 DNA reads TGCGCCAGCAGCCAAGACAGGGTAGGGTACACCGGGGAGCTGTTTTTT.

This chain uses TRBV4-3 with TRBJ2-3; D call uncertain. The CDR3 runs to 14 residues. V lost 10 bases and J lost 2, with 16 bases in between. CDR1 is LGHNA, CDR2 YSLEER, per germline. The CDR3 DNA follows: TGCGCCACCGCCGGGTCTATCGTCACAGATACGCAGTATTTT. It is translated as CATAGSIVTDTQYF.

V is TRBV4-1 and J is TRBJ2-7; tentatively, D is TRBD2 (5 bases). CDR1 is MGHRA and CDR2 is YSYEKL in the germline V gene. The CDR3 has 14 residues. The V and J ends lost 2 bases and 0 bases respectively, with 8 bases between them. The CDR3 sequence: CASSQPGSSYEQYF. CDR3 coding DNA: TGCGCCAGCAGCCAACCGGGAAGCTCCTACGAGCAGTACTTC.

CDR3 DNA sequence: TGCGCCAGCAGCCAAGATTGGGGACAGGTAACCTACGAGCAGTACTTC. It encodes CASSQDWGQVTYEQYF. The chain has TRBV4-3 and TRBJ2-7; TRBD1 agrees at 8 bases. Germline V gene data show CDR1 as LGHNA and CDR2 as YSLEER. V shed 0 bases, J shed 2 bases, and the junction held 6 bases outside the gene matches. The CDR3 has 16 amino acids.